Presented here are 17 T cell receptor beta chains from one specimen sequenced in a study of shared clonotypes between healthy human individuals. Naive CD8 cells lacked CD45RO and underwent positive selection for CCR7, leaving out terminally differentiated effector memory CD45RA+ cells. The repertoire was sequenced with immunoSEQ multiplex PCR; TCRdb's copy has only in-frame clones and lacks some. The sample records about 700,000 clones, just over 90% being singletons. The sequencing sample was made of naive CD8+ T cells sorted from blood. The source is a man between 25 and 39 years old in good health.

This clone has only one observation. The V and J genes are TRBV2 and TRBJ1-2; 7 bases are a match to TRBD1. Germline loops: CDR1 SNHLY, CDR2 FYNNEI. J lost 4 bases, V lost 0 bases, and 2 bases had no gene match. This CDR3 is built from 14 residues. CDR3 sequence reads: CASSEAGGLYGYTF. The CDR3 nucleotides are TGTGCCAGCAGTGAAGCAGGGGGCCTCTATGGCTACACCTTC. Variable domain in full (rest from reference TRBV2 and TRBJ1-2): EPEVTQTPSHQVTQMGQEVILRCVPISNHLYFYWYRQILGQKVEFLVSFYNNEISEKSEIFDDQFSVERPDGSNFTLKIRSTKLEDSAMYFCASSEAGGLYGYTFGSGTRLTVV.

For this clone: Different DNA sequences within this sample yield the same CDR3. The CDR3 region has the DNA TGTGCCAGCAGTTTCGGGACAGGTAGCAATCAGCCCCAGCATTTT. Protein product: CASSFGTGSNQPQHF. V is TRBV27 and J is TRBJ1-5, with 8 bases identical to TRBD1. J lost 0 bases, V lost 3 bases, and 1 base had no gene match. The CDR3 spans 15 residues. Germline assignment: CDR1 MNHEY and CDR2 SMNVEV (reference sequence).

This clone was seen just once. The V call is TRBV28, the J call TRBJ2-5; D is unclear. CDR1 MDHEN and CDR2 SYDVKM come from the germline V gene. Trimming removed 1 base from V and 2 bases from J, with 11 bases in between. The length of the CDR3 is 15 residues. The CDR3 DNA follows: TGTGCCAGCAGTTTATCGGAAGGATCGCAAGAGACCCAGTACTTC. Translating it yields CASSLSEGSQETQYF.

The rearrangement joins TRBV30 to TRBJ2-2, with no clear D. The CDR3 extends over 14 amino acids. V was trimmed by 7 bases and J by 6 bases, leaving 18 bases between them. Germline V gene lookup returns CDR1 GTSNPN and CDR2 SVGIG (reference sequence). The CDR3 DNA reads as TGTGCCTTGCCAGCTAGTAGGTCCCCCGGGGAGCTGTTTTTT. Its translation: CALPASRSPGELFF.

The CDR3 nucleotides are TGTGCCAGCTCACCACCGACGGGGTGGACTGAAGCTTTCTTT. It specifies CASSPPTGWTEAFF. The rearrangement links TRBV18 to TRBJ1-1; no definite D call. Trimming shortened V by 0 bases and J by 5 bases, and 10 bases separated the two germline ends. This CDR3 region has 14 residues. CDR1 and CDR2 from the germline V gene are KGHSH and LQKENI.

The rearrangement uses TRBV29-1 and TRBJ1-2, with 9 nucleotides matching TRBD1. Germline V gene data show CDR1 as SQVTM and CDR2 as ANQGSEA. Trimming removed 6 bases from V and 3 bases from J; junction bases left unmatched: 2. The CDR3 runs 12 residues. The CDR3 DNA reads TGCAGCGTGTGGACAGGGGACTATGGCTACACCTTC. It codes for CSVWTGDYGYTF.

A remark on this clone: Other DNA sequences of this sample code for an identical CDR3. The rearrangement joins TRBV27 to TRBJ2-7; 8 bases align to TRBD1. This CDR3 has 15 residues. The V and J ends lost 0 bases and 3 bases, in that order; junction bases with no gene match: 4. The germline CDR1 and CDR2 sequences are MNHEY and SMNVEV (reference sequence). CDR3 nucleotide sequence: TGTGCCAGCAGTTTATCAGGACAGGGAGACTACGAGCAGTACTTC. Its protein is CASSLSGQGDYEQYF.

V gene TRBV4-1 combines with J gene TRBJ1-5, with unresolved D. Per germline, CDR1 MGHRA and CDR2 YSYEKL. This CDR3 region has 16 residues. V shed 1 base and J shed 0 bases, with 10 bases lying between them. CDR3 residues: CASSQGGEYSNQPQHF. The CDR3 nucleotides are TGCGCCAGCAGCCAAGGAGGTGAATATAGCAATCAGCCCCAGCATTTT.

The V gene is TRBV7-9, the J gene TRBJ2-1, with a tentative D call TRBD2 (6 bases). The germline gives CDR1 SEHNR, CDR2 FQNEAQ (reference sequence). There are 15 residues in the CDR3. Trimming stripped 5 bases from V and 2 bases from J, with 13 bases between. DNA of the CDR3: TGTGCCAGCAGCCACCTGGGGGGAGCCTACAATGAGCAGTTCTTC. Amino acids: CASSHLGGAYNEQFF.

This clone has more than one count but fewer than ten. The V and J genes are TRBV5-5 and TRBJ1-5; D remains ambiguous. There are 15 residues in the CDR3. Germline assignment: CDR1 SGHKS and CDR2 YYEKEE (reference sequence). V gave up 0 bases and J gave up 0 bases, with 7 bases separating them. For the CDR3, the DNA is TGTGCCAGCAGCTTGGCAGGTTATAGCAATCAGCCCCAGCATTTT. Protein: CASSLAGYSNQPQHF.

The chain carries TRBV6-6 and TRBJ1-1; no definite D call. V dropped 5 bases and J dropped 7 bases, with 8 bases sitting between them. Germline CDR1 reads MNHNY; CDR2 reads SVGAGI (reference sequence). The CDR3 is 11 residues long. The CDR3 protein is CASSRQDEAFF. The CDR3 region has the DNA TGTGCCAGCAGTAGACAAGATGAAGCTTTCTTT.

DNA for the CDR3: TGCGCCAGCAGCCAAGTGGAGGGTGGTTCCTATGGCTACACCTTC. Protein sequence: CASSQVEGGSYGYTF. This sequence joins TRBV4-1 and TRBJ1-2; D is unresolved. Per the germline V gene, CDR1 is MGHRA and CDR2 is YSYEKL. The CDR3 is 15 amino acids. Trimming took off 1 base at V and 4 bases at J, with 13 bases between the two ends.

J is TRBJ2-7 and V is TRBV10-3, with 8 nucleotides matching TRBD2. V lost 4 bases to trimming and J lost 3 bases; unmatched junction nucleotides: 8. This CDR3 has 15 residues. CDR1 is ENHRY and CDR2 is SYGVKD in the germline V gene. Written as DNA, the CDR3 is TGTGCCATCAGTGTGGTAGCGGGAAGAGACTACGAGCAGTACTTC. Translation gives CAISVVAGRDYEQYF.

The chain couples TRBV4-3 to TRBJ2-7, with 7 bases lining up with TRBD1. CDR3 size: 16 residues. Germline V gives CDR1 LGHNA, CDR2 YSLEER. After removal of 1 base from V and 0 bases from J, the junction contained 6 bases not matched to a gene. The CDR3 is CASSQARDSASYEQYF. CDR3 bases: TGCGCCAGCAGCCAAGCCCGGGACAGTGCCTCCTACGAGCAGTACTTC.

V usage is TRBV15 and J usage is TRBJ1-4, with D perhaps TRBD1 (6 bases). Deletions cut 5 bases from V and 4 bases from J, with 11 bases between. This CDR3 is 14 amino acids long. The V gene's germline CDR1 is LNHNV and CDR2 YYDKDF (reference sequence). In nucleotides, the CDR3 is TGTGCCACCAGCGGTAGGGGGAATAATGAAAAACTGTTTTTT. It yields the protein CATSGRGNNEKLFF.

The chain has TRBV2 and TRBJ2-5; 7 nucleotides align to TRBD2. This CDR3 region has 15 residues. V shed 8 bases, J shed 1 base, and the junction held 10 bases outside the gene matches. Germline V gene sequence: CDR1 SNHLY, CDR2 FYNNEI. The CDR3 reads CASERRERFQETQYF. CDR3 nucleotides: TGTGCCAGCGAGCGGCGGGAGCGGTTCCAAGAGACCCAGTACTTC.

The CDR3 bases are TGTGCCAGCAGCTTAGATGGAGGGGAAGGGACCCAGTACTTC. Translating gives CASSLDGGEGTQYF. The chain uses TRBV7-2 and TRBJ2-5; D is possibly TRBD2 (6 bases). The CDR3 sequence is 14 residues long. Trimming pared 1 base from V and 7 bases from J, leaving 13 bases between. Germline V gene sequence: CDR1 SGHTA, CDR2 FQGNSA.